This T cell receptor beta chain was recorded in a study of beta chain features in type 1 diabetes. At the level of the study: On cell yields, gender and age, patients and healthy donors were similar. Study-wide results and limits: Possibly, sequencing cDNA over-represented cells that had high TCR expression levels.

For this clone: Antigen: not known.

Germline V CDR1 and CDR2: SEHNR, FQNEAQ (reference sequence). The CDR3 consists of 14 residues. Trimming took 2 bases from V and 0 from J, leaving 6 bases between them. As every portion of the isolated RNA was reverse transcribed, the sequencing read expressed TCRB transcripts. Clones were read by immunoSEQ multiplex PCR, and TCRdb kept only the in-frame ones, dropping some. The sample shows around 310,000 clones, 11% of them seen only once. The chain is built from TRBV7-9 and TRBJ2-3, with D uncertain. The clonotype comes from a woman younger than 45 in good health. The sample consisted of naive CD4+ T cells from blood. The CDR3 here is CASSLTTSTDTQYF. The CDR3 DNA reads as TGTGCCAGCAGCTTAACAACGAGCACAGATACGCAGTATTTT.